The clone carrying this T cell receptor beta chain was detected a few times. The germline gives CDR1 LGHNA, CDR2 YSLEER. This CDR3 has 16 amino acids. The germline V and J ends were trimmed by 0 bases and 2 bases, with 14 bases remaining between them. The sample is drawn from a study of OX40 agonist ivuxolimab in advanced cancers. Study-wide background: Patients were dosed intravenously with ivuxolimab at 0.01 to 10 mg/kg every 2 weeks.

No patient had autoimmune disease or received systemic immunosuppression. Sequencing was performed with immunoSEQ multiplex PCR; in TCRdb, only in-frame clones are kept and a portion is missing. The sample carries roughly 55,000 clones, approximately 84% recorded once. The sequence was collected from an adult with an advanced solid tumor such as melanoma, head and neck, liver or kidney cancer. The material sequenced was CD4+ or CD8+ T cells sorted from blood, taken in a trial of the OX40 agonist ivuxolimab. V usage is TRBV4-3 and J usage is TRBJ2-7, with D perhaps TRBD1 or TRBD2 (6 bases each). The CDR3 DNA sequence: TGCGCCAGCAGCCAAGATTCGACGGGGGCGACCTACGAGCAGTACTTC. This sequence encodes CASSQDSTGATYEQYF.